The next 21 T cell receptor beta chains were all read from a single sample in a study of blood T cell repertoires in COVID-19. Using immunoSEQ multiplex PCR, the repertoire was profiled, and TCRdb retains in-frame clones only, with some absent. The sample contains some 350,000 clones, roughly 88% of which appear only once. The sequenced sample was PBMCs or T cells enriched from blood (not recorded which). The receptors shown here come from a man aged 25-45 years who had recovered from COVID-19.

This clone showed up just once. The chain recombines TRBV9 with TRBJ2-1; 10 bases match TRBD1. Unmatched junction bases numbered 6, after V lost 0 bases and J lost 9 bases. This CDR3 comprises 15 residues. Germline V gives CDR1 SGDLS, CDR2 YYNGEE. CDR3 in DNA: TGTGCCAGCAGCGTAGGTGGACAGGGGGAAAGTGAGCAGTTCTTC. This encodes CASSVGGQGESEQFF.

Here the CDR3 reads CAGLARGQDSRYGYTF. The CDR3 DNA sequence: TGTGCCGGTCTGGCGAGGGGACAGGACTCCCGATATGGCTACACCTTC. This chain uses TRBV21-1 with TRBJ1-2; the table assigns TRBD1, which was not confirmed against the DNA. TRBV21-1 is assigned pseudogene status. This CDR3 has 16 amino acids.

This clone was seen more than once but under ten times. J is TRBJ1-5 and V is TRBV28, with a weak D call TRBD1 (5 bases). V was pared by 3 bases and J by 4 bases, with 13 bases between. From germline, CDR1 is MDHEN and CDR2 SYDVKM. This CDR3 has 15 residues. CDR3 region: CASSLVWEGNQPQHF. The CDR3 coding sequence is TGTGCCAGCAGTTTGGTATGGGAGGGGAATCAGCCCCAGCATTTT.

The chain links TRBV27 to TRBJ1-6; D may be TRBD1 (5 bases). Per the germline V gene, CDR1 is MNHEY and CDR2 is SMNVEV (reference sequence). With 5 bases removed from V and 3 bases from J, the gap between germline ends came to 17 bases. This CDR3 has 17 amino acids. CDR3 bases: TGTGCCAGCAGTCCTATCGGGACTCGCGACTATAATTCACCCCTCCACTTT. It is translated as CASSPIGTRDYNSPLHF.

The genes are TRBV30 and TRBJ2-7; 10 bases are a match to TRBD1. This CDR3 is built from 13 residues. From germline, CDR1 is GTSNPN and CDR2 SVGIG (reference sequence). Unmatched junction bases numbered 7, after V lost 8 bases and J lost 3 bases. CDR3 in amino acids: CARRDRGYYEQYF. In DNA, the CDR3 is TGTGCCCGGCGGGACAGGGGCTACTACGAGCAGTACTTC.

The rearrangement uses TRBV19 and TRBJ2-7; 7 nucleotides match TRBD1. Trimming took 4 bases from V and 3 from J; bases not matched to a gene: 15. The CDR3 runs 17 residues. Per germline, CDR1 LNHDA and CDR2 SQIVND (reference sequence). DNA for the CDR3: TGTGCCAGTAGTAATATGTTGACAGGGCCTGACTACTACGAGCAGTACTTC. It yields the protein CASSNMLTGPDYYEQYF. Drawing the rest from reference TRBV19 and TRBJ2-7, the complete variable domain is DGGITQSPKYLFRKEGQNVTLSCEQNLNHDAMYWYRQDPGQGLRLIYYSQIVNDFQKGDIAEGYSVSREKKESFPLTVTSAQKNPTAFYLCASSNMLTGPDYYEQYFGPGTRLTVT.

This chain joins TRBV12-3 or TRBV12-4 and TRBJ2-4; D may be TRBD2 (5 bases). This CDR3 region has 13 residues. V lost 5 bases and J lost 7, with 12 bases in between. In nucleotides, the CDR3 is TGTGCCAGCAGTACCGGGATATATAACATTCAGTACTTC. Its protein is CASSTGIYNIQYF.

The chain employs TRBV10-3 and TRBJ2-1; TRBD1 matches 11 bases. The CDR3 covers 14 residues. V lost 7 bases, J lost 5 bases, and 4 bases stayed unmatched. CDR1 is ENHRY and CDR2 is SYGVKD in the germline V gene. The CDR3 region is CAINTGQGDNEQFF. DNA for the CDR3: TGTGCCATCAATACGGGACAGGGGGACAATGAGCAGTTCTTC.

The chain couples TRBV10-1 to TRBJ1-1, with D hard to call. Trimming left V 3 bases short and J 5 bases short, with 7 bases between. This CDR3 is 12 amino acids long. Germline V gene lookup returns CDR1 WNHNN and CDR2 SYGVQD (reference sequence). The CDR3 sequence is CASSERGTEAFF. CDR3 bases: TGCGCCAGCAGTGAAAGAGGAACTGAAGCTTTCTTT.

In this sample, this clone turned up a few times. CDR3 DNA: TGCGCCAGCAGCTACGACAGTGAAGCTTTCTTT. It translates to CASSYDSEAFF. This sequence joins TRBV5-1 and TRBJ1-1; weak D call: TRBD1 (5 bases). The CDR3 sequence is 11 residues long. Germline CDR1 reads SGHRS; CDR2 reads YFSETQ. V gave up 3 bases and J gave up 7 bases, with 7 bases separating them.

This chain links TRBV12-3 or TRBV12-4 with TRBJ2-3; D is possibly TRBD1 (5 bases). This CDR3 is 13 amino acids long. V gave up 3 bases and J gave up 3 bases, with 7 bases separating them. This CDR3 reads CASSFQGTDTQYF. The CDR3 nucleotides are TGTGCCAGCAGTTTCCAGGGAACAGATACGCAGTATTTT.

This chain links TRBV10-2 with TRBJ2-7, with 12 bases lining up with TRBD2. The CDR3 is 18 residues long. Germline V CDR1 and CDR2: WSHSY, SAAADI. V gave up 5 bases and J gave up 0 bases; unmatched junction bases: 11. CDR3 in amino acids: CASSLPTSGGLLSYEQYF. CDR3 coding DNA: TGCGCCAGCAGTCTTCCGACTAGCGGGGGCTTACTCTCCTACGAGCAGTACTTC.

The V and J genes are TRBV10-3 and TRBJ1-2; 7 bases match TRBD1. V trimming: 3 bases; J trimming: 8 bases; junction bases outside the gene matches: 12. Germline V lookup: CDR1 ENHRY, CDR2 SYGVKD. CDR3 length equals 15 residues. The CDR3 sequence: CAISDPTGLLSGYTF. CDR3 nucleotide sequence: TGTGCCATCAGTGACCCGACAGGGCTCCTCTCGGGCTACACCTTC.

DNA of the CDR3: TGTGCCAGCAGTGCCGGGAGACAGAACACCGGGGAGCTGTTTTTT. It codes for CASSAGRQNTGELFF. The chain combines TRBV2 with TRBJ2-2, with D perhaps matching TRBD2 (6 bases). The CDR3 consists of 15 residues. Trimming removed 4 bases from V and 1 base from J, with 10 bases in between. Germline V lookup: CDR1 SNHLY, CDR2 FYNNEI.

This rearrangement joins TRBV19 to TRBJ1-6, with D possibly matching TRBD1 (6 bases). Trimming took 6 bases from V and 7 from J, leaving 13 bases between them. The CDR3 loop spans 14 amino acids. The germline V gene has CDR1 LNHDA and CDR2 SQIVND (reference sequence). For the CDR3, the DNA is TGTGCCAGTAGGATACAGGGCTACAATTCACCCCTCCACTTT. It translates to CASRIQGYNSPLHF.

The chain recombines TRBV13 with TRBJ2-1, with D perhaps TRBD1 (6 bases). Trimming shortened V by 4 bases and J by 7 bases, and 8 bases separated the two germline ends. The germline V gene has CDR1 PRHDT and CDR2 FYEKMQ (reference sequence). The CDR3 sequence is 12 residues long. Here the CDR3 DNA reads TGTGCCAGCAGCTACCAGGGGAATGAGCAGTTCTTC. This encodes CASSYQGNEQFF.

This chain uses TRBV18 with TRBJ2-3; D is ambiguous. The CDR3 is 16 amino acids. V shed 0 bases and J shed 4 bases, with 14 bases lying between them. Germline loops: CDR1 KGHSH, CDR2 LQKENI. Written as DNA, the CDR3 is TGTGCCAGCTCACCACCGGGCAACCCTGGCGCAGATACGCAGTATTTT. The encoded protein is CASSPPGNPGADTQYF.

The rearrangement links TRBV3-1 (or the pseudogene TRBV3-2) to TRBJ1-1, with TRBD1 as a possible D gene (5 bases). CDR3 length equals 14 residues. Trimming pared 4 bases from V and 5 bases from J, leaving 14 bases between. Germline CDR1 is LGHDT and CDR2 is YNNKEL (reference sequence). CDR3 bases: TGTGCCAGCAGCCCTTCGACAGTCGGGACTGAAGCTTTCTTT. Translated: CASSPSTVGTEAFF.

CDR3 nucleotide sequence: TGTGCCAGTAGTATTGGGGGAGCGGGCGAGCAGTACTTC. Translating gives CASSIGGAGEQYF. V usage is TRBV19 and J usage is TRBJ2-7; D is perhaps TRBD2 (6 bases). The germline V gene has CDR1 LNHDA and CDR2 SQIVND (reference sequence). The germline V and J ends were trimmed by 3 bases and 6 bases, with 12 bases remaining between them. CDR3 length: 13 residues. The complete variable domain, with remaining parts taken from reference TRBV19 and TRBJ2-7, reads DGGITQSPKYLFRKEGQNVTLSCEQNLNHDAMYWYRQDPGQGLRLIYYSQIVNDFQKGDIAEGYSVSREKKESFPLTVTSAQKNPTAFYLCASSIGGAGEQYFGPGTRLTVT.

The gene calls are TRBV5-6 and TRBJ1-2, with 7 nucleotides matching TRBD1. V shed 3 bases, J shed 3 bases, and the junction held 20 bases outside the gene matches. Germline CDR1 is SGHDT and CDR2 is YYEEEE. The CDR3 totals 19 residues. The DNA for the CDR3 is TGTGCCAGCAGCTCCCAATCCTTCTATACAGACAGGGAAGACTATGGCTACACCTTC. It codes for CASSSQSFYTDREDYGYTF.

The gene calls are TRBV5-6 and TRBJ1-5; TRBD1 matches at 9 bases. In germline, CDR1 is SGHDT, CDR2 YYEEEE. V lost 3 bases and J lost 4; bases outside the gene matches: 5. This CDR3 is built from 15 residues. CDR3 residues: CASSSRDRVNQPQHF. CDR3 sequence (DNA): TGTGCCAGCAGCTCCCGGGACAGGGTTAATCAGCCCCAGCATTTT.